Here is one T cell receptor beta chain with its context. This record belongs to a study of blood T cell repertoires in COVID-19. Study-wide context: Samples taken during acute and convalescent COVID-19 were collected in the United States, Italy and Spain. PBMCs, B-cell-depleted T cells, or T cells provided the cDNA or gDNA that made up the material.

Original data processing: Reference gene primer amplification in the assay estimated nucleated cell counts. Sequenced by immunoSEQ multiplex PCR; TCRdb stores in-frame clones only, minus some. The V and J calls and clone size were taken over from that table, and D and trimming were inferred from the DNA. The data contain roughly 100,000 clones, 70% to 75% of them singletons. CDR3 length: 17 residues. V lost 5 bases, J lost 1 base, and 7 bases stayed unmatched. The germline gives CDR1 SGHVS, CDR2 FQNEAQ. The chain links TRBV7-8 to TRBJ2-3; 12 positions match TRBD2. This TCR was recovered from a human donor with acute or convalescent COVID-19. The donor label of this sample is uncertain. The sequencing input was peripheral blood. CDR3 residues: CASSPRLAGARTDTQYF. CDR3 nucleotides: TGTGCCAGCAGCCCCCGACTAGCGGGGGCACGCACAGATACGCAGTATTTT.